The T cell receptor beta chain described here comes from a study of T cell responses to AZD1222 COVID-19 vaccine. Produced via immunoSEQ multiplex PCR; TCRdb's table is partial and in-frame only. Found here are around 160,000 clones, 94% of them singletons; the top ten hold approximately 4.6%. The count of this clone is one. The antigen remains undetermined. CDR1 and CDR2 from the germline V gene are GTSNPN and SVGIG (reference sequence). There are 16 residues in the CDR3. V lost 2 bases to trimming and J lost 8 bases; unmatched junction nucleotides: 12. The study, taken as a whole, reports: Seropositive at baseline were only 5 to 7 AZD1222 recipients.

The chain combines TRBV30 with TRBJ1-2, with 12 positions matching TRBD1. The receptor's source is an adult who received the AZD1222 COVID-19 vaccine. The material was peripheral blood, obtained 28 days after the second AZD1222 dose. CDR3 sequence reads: CAWSQFLGQGAKGYTF. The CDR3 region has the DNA TGTGCCTGGAGTCAATTTTTGGGACAGGGGGCAAAGGGCTACACCTTC.